Listed below are T cell receptor beta chains from one sample, sequenced in a study of blood T cell repertoires in COVID-19. Profiled with immunoSEQ multiplex PCR; TCRdb holds only in-frame clones, not every one. This table holds 100,000 to 150,000 clones, about 91% found once. Sequenced: peripheral blood. These TCRs come from a man aged 50-60 years with acute or convalescent COVID-19. CDR3s include the opening cysteine and the closing phenylalanine or tryptophan. Fields, in order: D gene, J gene, clone size, V gene, CDR3 DNA, CDR3 protein. A D gene is named only where the DNA matches it firmly. Some rows have no size entry. The others give once, few or many, or a class for an expanded clone.

D: TRBD2; J: TRBJ2-5; size: NA; V: TRBV3-1/TRBV3-2; DNA: TGTGCCAGCAGTGGCATGACGGGGGGAGTAGCGAAGACCCAGTACTTC; CDR3: CASSGMTGGVAKTQYF
D: NA; J: TRBJ2-1; size: NA; V: TRBV28; DNA: TGTGCCAGCAGCCTCAGCGGGTGGGGCGGGGTAGAGCAGTTCTTC; CDR3: CASSLSGWGGVEQFF
D: NA; J: TRBJ2-1; size: NA; V: TRBV3-1/TRBV3-2; DNA: TGTGCCAGCAGCCATGTGGGGCCGCTTAAGATCTTC; CDR3: CASSHVGPLKIF
D: NA; J: TRBJ1-4; size: once; V: TRBV5-1; DNA: TGCGCCAGCAGCTTGGACAGCCCTGCAACTAATGAAAAACTGTTTTTT; CDR3: CASSLDSPATNEKLFF
D: NA; J: TRBJ2-5; size: NA; V: TRBV5-1; DNA: TGCGCCAGCAGTCTTACAGGTGAAGAGACCCAGTACTTC; CDR3: CASSLTGEETQYF
D: NA; J: TRBJ1-1; size: NA; V: TRBV11-2; DNA: TGTGCCAGCAGCTTAGATCAAATGAACACTGAAGCTTTCTTT; CDR3: CASSLDQMNTEAFF
D: TRBD1; J: TRBJ1-2; size: once; V: TRBV5-6; DNA: TGTGCCAGCAGCCCCGGACAGGACTATGGCTACACCTTC; CDR3: CASSPGQDYGYTF
D: NA; J: TRBJ1-5; size: NA; V: TRBV6-5; DNA: TGTGCCAGTAATTTACAGCCCCAGCATTTT; CDR3: CASNLQPQHF
D: NA; J: TRBJ2-7; size: NA; V: TRBV27; DNA: TGTGCCAGCAGTTTATCGGGCCTCATCAACGAGCAGTACTTC; CDR3: CASSLSGLINEQYF
D: NA; J: TRBJ1-4; size: NA; V: TRBV5-1; DNA: TGCGCCAGCAGCTCTCAGGGTTCTGATGAAAAACTGTTTTTT; CDR3: CASSSQGSDEKLFF
D: NA; J: TRBJ1-2; size: once; V: TRBV9; DNA: TGTGCCAGCAGCGTCGCCGGGTTCTATGGCTACACCTTC; CDR3: CASSVAGFYGYTF
D: NA; J: TRBJ1-1; size: NA; V: TRBV19; DNA: TGTGCCAGTAGTATAGATGGCACAGGGTACGCTGAAGCTTTCTTT; CDR3: CASSIDGTGYAEAFF
D: TRBD1; J: TRBJ1-1; size: NA; V: TRBV28; DNA: TGTGCCAGCAGCCGGGACAGCAACACTGAAGCTTTCTTT; CDR3: CASSRDSNTEAFF
D: NA; J: TRBJ1-2; size: NA; V: TRBV5-6; DNA: TGTGCCAGCAGCTTCTCGGCGGTCGGGGGCTACACCTTC; CDR3: CASSFSAVGGYTF
D: TRBD1; J: TRBJ1-6; size: NA; V: TRBV2; DNA: TGTGCCAGCAGTTCCGGGACAGCTAATTCACCCCTCCACTTT; CDR3: CASSSGTANSPLHF
D: NA; J: TRBJ1-3; size: once; V: TRBV5-8; DNA: TGTGCCAGCAGCTTGTCTGGGGGGTCTGGAAACACCATATATTTT; CDR3: CASSLSGGSGNTIYF
D: TRBD1; J: TRBJ1-2; size: NA; V: TRBV5-1; DNA: TGCGCCAGCAGCTTAGACAGGGGGCGAGGCTACACCTTC; CDR3: CASSLDRGRGYTF
D: TRBD1; J: TRBJ2-2; size: NA; V: TRBV6-4; DNA: TGTGCCAGCAGTGACTCGACAGGGACCGGGGAGCTGTTTTTT; CDR3: CASSDSTGTGELFF
D: NA; J: TRBJ1-6; size: NA; V: TRBV28; DNA: TGTGCCAGCAGTTTAGGTTCGGAGGGTTCACCCCTCCACTTT; CDR3: CASSLGSEGSPLHF
D: TRBD1; J: TRBJ1-1; size: NA; V: TRBV19; DNA: TGTGCCAGTAGTCCAATAGGGGGGACAGGGAAGAACACTGAAGCTTTCTTT; CDR3: CASSPIGGTGKNTEAFF
D: TRBD1; J: TRBJ2-5; size: NA; V: TRBV11-1; DNA: TGTGCCAGCAGCCCCCGGGACAGGGGAGAGACCCAGTACTTC; CDR3: CASSPRDRGETQYF
D: NA; J: TRBJ2-5; size: NA; V: TRBV5-4; DNA: TGTGCCAGCAGCAGCTCGGGAAGCGGGGAGACCCAGTACTTC; CDR3: CASSSSGSGETQYF
D: NA; J: TRBJ2-7; size: NA; V: TRBV19; DNA: TGTGCCAGTAGTATCTCCCCCCCCCGGGCCCTAAGGACTCTGGACTACGAGCAGTACTTC; CDR3: CASSISPPRALRTLDYEQYF